The entry below describes one T cell receptor (beta chain). Its antigen is undetermined. Germline loops: CDR1 GTSNPN, CDR2 SVGIG (reference sequence). The ends lost 2 bases at V and 3 bases at J; junction bases unmatched: 11. The CDR3 covers 18 residues. These data are taken from a study of shared clonotypes between healthy human individuals. An approximately 220 ng quantity of DNA, 25,000 to 30,000 T cell genomes, went into the sorted-subset replicate PCRs. The assay was immunoSEQ multiplex PCR, and TCRdb's table has in-frame clones only and misses some. The table records approximately 2.5 million clones, approximately 94% of them present only once. Findings of the study overall: Rarefaction indicated that sorted-subset sequencing remained incomplete although depth was large. An anticipated effect of sequencing depth on clonotype sharing among donors was recognized.

The sequenced sample consisted of naive CD4+ T cells from PBMCs. Subset reported: CD45RA+ positively selected. The TCR comes from a man in his late teens or twenties in good health. Some clones in this sample may be carry-over from other donors' samples. J is TRBJ2-6 and V is TRBV30, with 9 bases lining up with TRBD2. CDR3 amino acids: CAWSWGGSGSVGANVLTF. CDR3 in DNA: TGTGCCTGGAGTTGGGGTGGTAGCGGGAGTGTTGGGGCCAACGTCCTGACTTTC.